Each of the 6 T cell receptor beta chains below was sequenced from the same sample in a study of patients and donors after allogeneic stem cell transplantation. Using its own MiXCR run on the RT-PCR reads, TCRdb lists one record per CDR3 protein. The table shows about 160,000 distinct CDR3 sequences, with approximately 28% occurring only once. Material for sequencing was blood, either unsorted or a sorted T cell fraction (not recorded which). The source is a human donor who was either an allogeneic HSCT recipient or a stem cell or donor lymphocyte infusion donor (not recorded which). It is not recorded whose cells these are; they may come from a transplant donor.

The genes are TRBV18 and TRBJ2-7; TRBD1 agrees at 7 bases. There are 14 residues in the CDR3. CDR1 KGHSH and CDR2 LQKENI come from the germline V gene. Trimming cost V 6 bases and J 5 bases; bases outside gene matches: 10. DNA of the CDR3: TGTGCCAGCTCGCCGGGACAGCTTTTGGACGAGCAGTACTTC. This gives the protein CASSPGQLLDEQYF.

CDR3 in DNA: TGTGCCAGCAGCTTAAAGGGAAGTAGCGGGATCGAAGGGAATGAGCAGTTCTTC. The encoded protein is CASSLKGSSGIEGNEQFF. The chain recombines TRBV7-3 with TRBJ2-1; 8 bases map to TRBD2. The CDR3 contains 18 residues. V was clipped by 1 base and J by 7 bases; unmatched bases: 15. CDR1 is SGHTA and CDR2 is FQGTGA in the germline V gene. The full variable domain, rest sourced from reference TRBV7-3 and TRBJ2-1, is GAGVSQTPSNKVTEKGKYVELRCDPISGHTALYWYRQSLGQGPEFLIYFQGTGAADDSGLPNDRFFAVRPEGSVSTLKIQRTERGDSAVYLCASSLKGSSGIEGNEQFFGPGTRLTVL.

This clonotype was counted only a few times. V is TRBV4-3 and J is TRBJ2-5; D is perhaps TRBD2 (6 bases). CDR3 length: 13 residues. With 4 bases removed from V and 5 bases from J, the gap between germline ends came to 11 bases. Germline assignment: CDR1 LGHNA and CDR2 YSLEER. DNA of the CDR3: TGCGCCAGCAGCCTGACTAGTTGGGAGACCCAGTACTTC. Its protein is CASSLTSWETQYF.

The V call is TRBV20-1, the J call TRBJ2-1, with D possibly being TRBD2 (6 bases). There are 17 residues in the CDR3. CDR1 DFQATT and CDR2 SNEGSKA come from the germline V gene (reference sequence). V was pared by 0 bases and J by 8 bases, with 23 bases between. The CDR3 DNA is TGCAGTGCTAGAGATTTACTAGCCCTGAAGGTATTGGATGAGCAGTTCTTC. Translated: CSARDLLALKVLDEQFF.

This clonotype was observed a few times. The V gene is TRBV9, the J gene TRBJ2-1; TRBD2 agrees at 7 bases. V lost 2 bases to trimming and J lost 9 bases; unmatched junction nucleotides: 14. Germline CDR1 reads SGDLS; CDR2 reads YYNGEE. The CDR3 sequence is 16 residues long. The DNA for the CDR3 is TGTGCCAGCAGCGTTGGGGGGGTGCTAGCAGTTAGTGAGCAGTTCTTC. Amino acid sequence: CASSVGGVLAVSEQFF.

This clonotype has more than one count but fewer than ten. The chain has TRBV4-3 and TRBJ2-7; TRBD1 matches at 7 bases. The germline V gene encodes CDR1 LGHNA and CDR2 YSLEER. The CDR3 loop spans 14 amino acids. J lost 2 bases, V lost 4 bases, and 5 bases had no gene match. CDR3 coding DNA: TGCGCCAGCAGCCCGGACAGGTCCCCCTACGAGCAGTACTTC. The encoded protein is CASSPDRSPYEQYF.